The rows below give T cell receptor beta chains drawn from one sample of a study of blood T cell repertoires in COVID-19. Using immunoSEQ multiplex PCR, the repertoire was profiled, and TCRdb retains in-frame clones only, with some absent. The sample has about 11,000 clones, 70% to 90% seen once. The sample consisted of peripheral blood. These receptors were taken from a man aged 25 to 40 with active or convalescent COVID-19. Each CDR3 is given with its conserved first and last residue. The D gene is left open where the match is weak. Clone size appears in some rows only: once, few, many, or a class for an expanded clone.

j_call clone_size d_call v_call cdr3_nt cdr3_aa
TRBJ2-5 NA NA TRBV29-1 TGCAGCGTTGAACTGGGCCAGGGGAAGACCCAGTACTTC CSVELGQGKTQYF
TRBJ1-5 NA NA TRBV7-9 TGTGCCAGCAGCTTCCCCGGGTCTTATCAGCCCCAGCATTTT CASSFPGSYQPQHF
TRBJ2-3 NA NA TRBV27 TGTGCCAGCAGTTTAAAAGCTCGCACAGATACGCAGTATTTT CASSLKARTDTQYF
TRBJ2-3 NA TRBD1 TRBV4-2 TGTGCCAGCAGCCCTGGGGACAGGGACGCAGATACGCAGTATTTT CASSPGDRDADTQYF
TRBJ1-5 few TRBD1 TRBV6-4 TGTGCCAGCAGTCCGCAGGGGGGCAGCAATCAGCCCCAGCATTTT CASSPQGGSNQPQHF
TRBJ2-6 NA NA TRBV7-9 TGTGCCAGCAGCTTAGGCAGGCCCGATTCTGGGGCCAACGTCCTGACTTTC CASSLGRPDSGANVLTF
TRBJ2-1 NA NA TRBV6-6 TGTGCCAGCAGTTACTCGAGGGTGTACAATGAGCAGTTCTTC CASSYSRVYNEQFF
TRBJ2-7 NA NA TRBV2 TGTGCCAGCAGCCCCACTGGACAGAAGTACGAGCAGTACTTC CASSPTGQKYEQYF
TRBJ1-1 NA NA TRBV3-1/TRBV3-2 TGTGCCAGCAGCCAAGAGGGGGGTCTGAACACTGAAGCTTTCTTT CASSQEGGLNTEAFF
TRBJ1-3 NA TRBD1 TRBV4-1 TGCGCCAGCAGCCAAACGGGGGGACAGGGGTTTACTGGAAACACCATATATTTT CASSQTGGQGFTGNTIYF
TRBJ2-5 NA NA TRBV27 TGTGCCAGCAGTCCTACACAAAGGTCCTACGGCGAGGCCCAGTACTTC CASSPTQRSYGEAQYF